This T cell receptor (beta chain) stems from a study of long-term antiretroviral therapy in people with HIV. Whole-study context: The study's earliest collections predate the 2015 immediate-ART recommendation by about a decade.

A v3.0 immunoSEQ assay was performed at survey level. Assay used: immunoSEQ multiplex PCR; TCRdb lists only in-frame clones, some missing. The sample carries 25,000 to 35,000 clones, around 72% recorded once. In its sample, this clone is medium-sized. The antigen is unknown. The study's findings and limits: HIV repertoires showed narrower CDR3 length ranges than controls. Older ART regimens may have been in use when blood was drawn between about 2004 and 2017. Within the repertoire, clones expanded before ART were dominant at all time points.

V was shortened by 4 bases and J by 5 bases, with 14 bases between the two germline ends. There are 15 residues in the CDR3. Germline CDR1 and CDR2: LNHDA and SQIVND (reference sequence). The TCR comes from a woman aged 45-59 years with HIV. The material sequenced was unsorted PBMCs, taken 3.1 years after starting antiretroviral therapy. The chain combines TRBV19 with TRBJ1-4; D is undetermined. CDR3 coding DNA: TGTGCCAGTAGTAGCTACTCAACCCCAAATGAAAAACTGTTTTTT. Amino acids: CASSSYSTPNEKLFF.